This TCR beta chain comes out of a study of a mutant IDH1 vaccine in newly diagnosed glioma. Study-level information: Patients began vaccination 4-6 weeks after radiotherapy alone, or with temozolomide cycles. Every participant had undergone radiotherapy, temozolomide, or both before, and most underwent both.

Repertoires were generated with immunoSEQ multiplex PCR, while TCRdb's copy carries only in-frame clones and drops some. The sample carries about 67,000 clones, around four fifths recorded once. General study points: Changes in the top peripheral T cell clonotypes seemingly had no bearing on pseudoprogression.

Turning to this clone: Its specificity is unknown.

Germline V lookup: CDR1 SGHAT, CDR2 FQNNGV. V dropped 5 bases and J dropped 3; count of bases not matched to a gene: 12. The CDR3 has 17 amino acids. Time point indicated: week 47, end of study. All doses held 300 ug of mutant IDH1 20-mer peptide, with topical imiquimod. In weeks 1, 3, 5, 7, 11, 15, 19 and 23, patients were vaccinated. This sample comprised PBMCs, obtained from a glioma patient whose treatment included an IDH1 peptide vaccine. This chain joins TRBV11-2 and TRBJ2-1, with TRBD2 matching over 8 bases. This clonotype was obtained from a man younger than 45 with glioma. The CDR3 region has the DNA TGTGCCAGCAGCCCCTTCTGGACTAGCCTTGTCTACAATGAGCAGTTCTTC. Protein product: CASSPFWTSLVYNEQFF.